The text below deals with one T cell receptor (beta chain). Its antigen is as yet unknown. The sample is drawn from a study of T and B cells in COVID-19 patients. The overall study: In the active-infection cohort, about 90% of the roughly 20 patients had comorbidities linked to unfavorable COVID-19 outcome.

From blood, about 250-550 ng of genomic DNA served as TRB template. Points from the study as a whole: Symptomatic-phase blood samples from mildly ill patients and early samples from severe cases were scarce. In COVID-19 patients, T cell receptor beta variable and joining gene use was reportedly strongly skewed. Active COVID-19 showed highly clonal TRB repertoires; recovery showed diversity and richness above healthy donors.

The CDR3 covers 16 residues. V dropped 8 bases and J dropped 4; count of bases not matched to a gene: 15. From germline, CDR1 is MNHNY and CDR2 SVGAGI (reference sequence). TRB rearrangements were amplified by multiplex PCR with BIOMED2 TRB-A/B primers. Using its own MiXCR run on the multiplex PCR reads, TCRdb lists one record per CDR3 protein. The sample lists around 28,000 distinct CDR3 sequences, about 33% occurring once. The source is a human donor who had recovered from COVID-19. V and J are TRBV6-6 and TRBJ2-7; TRBD2 matches at 9 bases. Specimen: blood. The CDR3 DNA is TGTGCCAGCCTATCCCACAAGACTAGCGGCCCATACGAGCAGTACTTC. It encodes CASLSHKTSGPYEQYF.